Sequencing of this T cell receptor (beta chain) was carried out in a study of cytomegalovirus exposure and HLA in healthy donors. Findings and caveats of the study: Immune exposure information comprised only CMV serostatus.

The PCR employed 60 Vbeta primers together with 13 Jbeta primers. The assay was immunoSEQ multiplex PCR, and TCRdb's table has in-frame clones only and misses some. The sample gives roughly 99,000 clones, approximately 74% of which show up once; 14% is in the top ten. On this clone itself: What it binds is unknown.

The sample taken for sequencing was PBMCs. The sequence came from a woman aged 40-49 years in good health and CMV-seropositive.

This chain's CDR3 is CATSGDSYEQYF. In DNA form, the CDR3 reads TGCGCCACCTCGGGGGACTCCTACGAGCAGTACTTC. This chain connects TRBV10-1 to TRBJ2-7; TRBD2 is a possible D gene (6 bases). V was clipped by 10 bases and J by 0 bases, with 10 bases between them. Germline assignment: CDR1 WNHNN and CDR2 SYGVQD (reference sequence). This CDR3 is built from 12 residues.